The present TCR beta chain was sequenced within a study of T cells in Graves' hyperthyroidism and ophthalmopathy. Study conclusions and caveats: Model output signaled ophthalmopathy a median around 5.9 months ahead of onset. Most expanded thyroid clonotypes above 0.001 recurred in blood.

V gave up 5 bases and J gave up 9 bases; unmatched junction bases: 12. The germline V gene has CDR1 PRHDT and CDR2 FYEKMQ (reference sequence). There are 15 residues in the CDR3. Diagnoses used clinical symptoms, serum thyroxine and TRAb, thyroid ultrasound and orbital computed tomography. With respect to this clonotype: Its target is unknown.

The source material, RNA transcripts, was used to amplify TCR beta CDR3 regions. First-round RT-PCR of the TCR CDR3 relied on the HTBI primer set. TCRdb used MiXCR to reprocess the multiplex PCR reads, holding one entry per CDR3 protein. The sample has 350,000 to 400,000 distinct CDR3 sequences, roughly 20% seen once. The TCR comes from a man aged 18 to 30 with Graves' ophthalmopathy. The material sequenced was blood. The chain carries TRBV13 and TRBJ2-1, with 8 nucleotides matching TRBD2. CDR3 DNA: TGTGCCAGCAGCGACGGGACTAGGGAAAGGGGTGAGCAGTTCTTC. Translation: CASSDGTRERGEQFF.